This T cell receptor (beta chain) is drawn from a study of blood T cell repertoires in COVID-19. Across the study: COVID-19 samples from acute and convalescent phases originated in the United States, Italy and Spain.

TCRdb's copy holds only in-frame clones and misses some; the assay was immunoSEQ multiplex PCR. This sample has about 270,000 clones, with about 76% found just once. The CDR3 runs 15 residues. Germline V gives CDR1 SGHDT, CDR2 YYEEEE. V shed 4 bases, J shed 2 bases, and the junction held 9 bases outside the gene matches. The sample consisted of peripheral blood. The genes are TRBV5-6 and TRBJ2-7, with TRBD1 matching over 7 bases. This TCR came from a woman aged 55-70 years with active or convalescent COVID-19. This chain's CDR3 is CASSQWGTGAYEQYF. The CDR3, as DNA: TGTGCCAGCAGCCAATGGGGTACAGGGGCCTACGAGCAGTACTTC.